The 26 T cell receptor beta chains below were found in one sample sequenced in a study of blood T cell repertoires in COVID-19. Clones were sequenced by immunoSEQ multiplex PCR, and TCRdb holds only the in-frame ones, with some missing. The repertoire holds about 44,000 clones, with over 70% as singletons. The sample was peripheral blood. The source is a middle-aged woman with acute or convalescent COVID-19.

The CDR3 sequence is CASSPKPGTESFRTQYF. CDR3 sequence (DNA): TGTGCCAGCAGCCCAAAGCCCGGGACAGAATCTTTCCGGACCCAGTACTTC. The rearrangement links TRBV7-9 to TRBJ2-5; TRBD1 aligns across 7 bases. Germline assignment: CDR1 SEHNR and CDR2 FQNEAQ (reference sequence). V shed 5 bases, J shed 7 bases, and the junction held 19 bases outside the gene matches. The CDR3 covers 17 residues.

The rearrangement links TRBV4-1 to TRBJ2-3; a possible D gene is TRBD1 (5 bases). The CDR3 runs to 15 residues. Germline CDR1 reads MGHRA; CDR2 reads YSYEKL. V was clipped by 2 bases and J by 2 bases, with 11 bases between them. CDR3 in amino acids: CASSQPGRYTDTQYF. The DNA of the CDR3 is TGCGCCAGCAGCCAACCAGGGCGTTACACAGATACGCAGTATTTT.

This clone came up once. The CDR3 DNA follows: TGTGCCAGCAGCGGCGGGACAGAAAGCACCGGGGAGCTGTTTTTT. Encoded protein: CASSGGTESTGELFF. This sequence joins TRBV11-2 and TRBJ2-2, with TRBD1 as a possible D gene (7 bases). The CDR3 contains 15 residues. Germline lookup yields CDR1 SGHAT and CDR2 FQNNGV. Trimming stripped 5 bases from V and 4 bases from J, with 14 bases between.

CDR3 amino acids: CASRGTSGGPFSYEQYF. In nucleotides, the CDR3 is TGTGCCAGCAGAGGGACTAGCGGGGGACCTTTCTCCTACGAGCAGTACTTC. This chain joins TRBV7-2 and TRBJ2-7; 14 nucleotides agree with TRBD2. The CDR3 spans 17 residues. CDR1 and CDR2 from the germline V gene are SGHTA and FQGNSA. V trimming: 6 bases; J trimming: 0 bases; junction bases outside the gene matches: 7. The full variable domain, with the rest looked up from reference TRBV7-2 and TRBJ2-7, is GAGVSQSPSNKVTEKGKDVELRCDPISGHTALYWYRQSLGQGLEFLIYFQGNSAPDKSGLPSDRFSAERTGGSVSTLTIQRTQQEDSAVYLCASRGTSGGPFSYEQYFGPGTRLTVT.

This chain links TRBV3-1 (or the pseudogene TRBV3-2) with TRBJ1-2, with 9 bases identical to TRBD1. Germline loops: CDR1 LGHDT, CDR2 YNNKEL (reference sequence). With 4 bases clipped from V and 8 bases from J, the junction kept 5 bases outside the gene matches. CDR3 length: 13 amino acids. In DNA form, the CDR3 reads TGTGCCAGCAGCCCCCGGACAGGGGAAGGCTACACCTTC. It yields the protein CASSPRTGEGYTF.

The chain combines TRBV5-1 with TRBJ1-1; no reliable D call. Germline CDR1 is SGHRS and CDR2 is YFSETQ. The V end lost 0 bases, the J end lost 0 bases, and 9 bases lay between the germline ends. The CDR3 spans 15 residues. CDR3 DNA: TGCGCCAGCAGCTTGGCCCGGGGAATGAACACTGAAGCTTTCTTT. Translation gives CASSLARGMNTEAFF.

The chain combines TRBV14 with TRBJ1-1, with 7 bases aligning to TRBD1. Unmatched junction bases numbered 6, after V lost 0 bases and J lost 2 bases. CDR1 SGHDN and CDR2 FVKESK come from the germline V gene. The CDR3 runs to 16 residues. The CDR3 DNA sequence: TGTGCCAGCAGCCAAGAATTTGGGACAGCTAACACTGAAGCTTTCTTT. This sequence encodes CASSQEFGTANTEAFF.

The chain couples TRBV27 to TRBJ2-5; 7 bases match TRBD2. The CDR3 sequence is 16 residues long. V lost 4 bases, J lost 3 bases, and 11 bases stayed unmatched. Germline values: CDR1 MNHEY, CDR2 SMNVEV (reference sequence). The CDR3 coding sequence is TGTGCCAGCAGTTCCGGCGATTACGCGGGAGAAGAGACCCAGTACTTC. Translation: CASSSGDYAGEETQYF.

This clone has only a few counts. V is TRBV28 and J is TRBJ2-7; no definite D call. V lost 6 bases and J 4 bases, leaving 10 bases between the germline ends. Germline lookup yields CDR1 MDHEN and CDR2 SYDVKM. CDR3 size: 12 residues. The CDR3 DNA follows: TGTGCCAGCAGCCTGCTATTGTACGAGCAGTACTTC. Its protein is CASSLLLYEQYF.

The V gene is TRBV11-2, the J gene TRBJ2-2; the D is unclear. Trimming took 0 bases from V and 4 from J, leaving 15 bases between them. This CDR3 contains 17 residues. Germline V CDR1 and CDR2: SGHAT, FQNNGV. DNA for the CDR3: TGTGCCAGCAGCTTAGATCGCGGTTTTTATGCCACCGGGGAGCTGTTTTTT. Translating it yields CASSLDRGFYATGELFF.

The V call is TRBV7-2, the J call TRBJ1-4, with D perhaps matching TRBD1 (6 bases). Trimming took off 4 bases at V and 4 bases at J, with 13 bases between the two ends. This CDR3 has 15 amino acids. Germline V gives CDR1 SGHTA, CDR2 FQGNSA. CDR3 sequence: CASSSLSGVNEKLFF. CDR3 nucleotide sequence: TGTGCCAGCAGCTCTCTTTCAGGGGTTAATGAAAAACTGTTTTTT.

The chain employs TRBV5-1 and TRBJ1-2; 8 nucleotides align to TRBD1. Germline CDR1 is SGHRS and CDR2 is YFSETQ. J lost 2 bases, V lost 0 bases, and 3 bases had no gene match. The CDR3 has 15 amino acids. The CDR3 coding sequence is TGCGCCAGCAGCTTGGGCGGACAGGGAAACTATGGCTACACCTTC. As protein: CASSLGGQGNYGYTF. Together with reference TRBV5-1 and TRBJ1-2, the CDR3 gives the full variable domain: KAGVTQTPRYLIKTRGQQVTLSCSPISGHRSVSWYQQTPGQGLQFLFEYFSETQRNKGNFPGRFSGRQFSNSRSEMNVSTLELGDSALYLCASSLGGQGNYGYTFGSGTRLTVV.

In DNA, the CDR3 is TGTGCCAGCAGGCTCGGGGGGGCACAGAATGAGCAGTTCTTC. Translating it yields CASRLGGAQNEQFF. The rearrangement joins TRBV28 to TRBJ2-1; the match to TRBD2 covers 8 bases. CDR3 size: 14 residues. J gave up 7 bases and V 6 bases, and 8 bases lay outside the gene matches. Germline V lookup: CDR1 MDHEN, CDR2 SYDVKM.

The chain couples TRBV4-2 to TRBJ1-4, with D possibly being TRBD1 (5 bases). Trimming took 0 bases from V and 2 from J, leaving 10 bases between them. CDR1 and CDR2 from the germline V gene are LGHNA and YNFKEQ. The CDR3 is 16 residues long. This CDR3 is CASSQEIQGTNEKLFF. The CDR3 DNA follows: TGTGCCAGCAGCCAAGAGATCCAGGGCACTAATGAAAAACTGTTTTTT.

The J gene is TRBJ2-2, the V gene TRBV14; D gene ambiguous. Trimming cost V 5 bases and J 4 bases, with 5 bases left between them. The V gene's germline CDR1 is SGHDN and CDR2 FVKESK. The CDR3 runs 12 residues. This CDR3 is CASSSLTGELFF. The CDR3 region has the DNA TGTGCCAGCAGCTCCCTCACCGGGGAGCTGTTTTTT.

This sequence joins TRBV5-1 and TRBJ2-3, with 7 bases fitting TRBD1. V was pared by 0 bases and J by 11 bases, with 3 bases of the junction left unmatched. This CDR3 spans 12 amino acids. Looked up from germline, CDR1 is SGHRS and CDR2 is YFSETQ. The CDR3 sequence: CASSLERTGQYF. CDR3 DNA sequence: TGCGCCAGCAGCTTGGAAAGGACAGGGCAGTATTTT.

This CDR3 is CASSLKRRNEKLFF. The CDR3 DNA reads TGTGCCAGCAGCTTAAAGCGACGTAATGAAAAACTGTTTTTT. This chain joins TRBV5-8 and TRBJ1-4; no definite D call. Germline V lookup: CDR1 SGHTS, CDR2 YDEGEE. The CDR3 sequence is 14 residues long. V lost 2 bases and J 4 bases, leaving 9 bases between the germline ends.

The chain has TRBV7-2 and TRBJ2-3; 12 bases align to TRBD2. The germline V gene encodes CDR1 SGHTA and CDR2 FQGNSA. Germline trimming cut 4 bases from V and 2 bases from J; bases unmatched to any gene: 13. This CDR3 has 19 amino acids. Here the CDR3 DNA reads TGTGCCAGCAGCTCAGTCCGGACTAGCGGGGACCTCATCACAGATACGCAGTATTTT. It specifies CASSSVRTSGDLITDTQYF.

The V call is TRBV18, the J call TRBJ1-3; D is unclear. CDR1 and CDR2 (germline): KGHSH, LQKENI. The CDR3 covers 16 residues. The V end was cut by 3 bases, the J end by 0 bases, with 12 bases between. CDR3 sequence: CASSPEVALSGNTIYF. The CDR3 DNA is TGTGCCAGCTCACCGGAGGTTGCACTCTCTGGAAACACCATATATTTT.

The chain uses TRBV30 and TRBJ1-2; the D is unclear. The CDR3 runs 14 residues. Germline CDR1 GTSNPN, CDR2 SVGIG (reference sequence). V lost 2 bases to trimming and J lost 6 bases, with 16 bases between them. The CDR3: CAWSSRGAEDGYTF. CDR3 DNA: TGTGCCTGGAGTTCTCGGGGAGCGGAGGATGGCTACACCTTC. The whole variable domain, filled in from reference TRBV30 and TRBJ1-2, reads SQTIHQWPATLVQPVGSPLSLECTVEGTSNPNLYWYRQAAGRGLQLLFYSVGIGQISSEVPQNLSASRPQDRQFILSSKKLLLSDSGFYLCAWSSRGAEDGYTFGSGTRLTVV.

Turning to this clone: Other DNA sequences in the sample encode the same CDR3. This chain uses TRBV4-1 with TRBJ2-7, with TRBD2 identical over 10 bases. Per the germline V gene, CDR1 is MGHRA and CDR2 is YSYEKL. V shed 4 bases and J 2 bases; nucleotides not matched to a gene: 5. This CDR3 has 15 amino acids. In DNA, the CDR3 is TGCGCCAGCAGCCTCCAAAGCGGGGGGGCCTACGAGCAGTACTTC. Translation gives CASSLQSGGAYEQYF.

This chain connects TRBV6-1 to TRBJ1-4; TRBD1 aligns across 8 bases. CDR1 is MNHNS, CDR2 SASEGT, per germline. With 0 bases clipped from V and 11 bases from J, the junction kept 5 bases outside the gene matches. The CDR3 has 14 residues. For the CDR3, the DNA is TGTGCCAGCAGTGAAGCACGACAGGGGATTAAACTGTTTTTT. This sequence encodes CASSEARQGIKLFF.

This chain joins TRBV28 and TRBJ2-7; D might be TRBD2 (5 bases). V lost 8 bases and J lost 9, with 11 bases in between. The germline CDR1 and CDR2 sequences are MDHEN and SYDVKM. The CDR3 contains 10 residues. The CDR3 nucleotides read TGTGCCAGCGAGGGTGAGTGGCAGTACTTC. Translating gives CASEGEWQYF.

J is TRBJ1-5 and V is TRBV27; D not certain. The CDR3 loop spans 14 amino acids. V shed 6 bases and J shed 1 base, with 10 bases lying between them. Germline V gene data show CDR1 as MNHEY and CDR2 as SMNVEV (reference sequence). The DNA for the CDR3 is TGTGCCAGCAGGGCCCAATCGAGCAATCAGCCCCAGCATTTT. Its translation is CASRAQSSNQPQHF.

This sequence joins TRBV15 and TRBJ2-3, with D uncertain. The CDR3 consists of 17 residues. The germline V and J ends were trimmed by 2 bases and 0 bases, with 15 bases remaining between them. The germline CDR1 and CDR2 sequences are LNHNV and YYDKDF (reference sequence). This chain's CDR3 is CATSRFPRMASTDTQYF. The CDR3 bases are TGTGCCACCAGCAGATTCCCGAGGATGGCTAGCACAGATACGCAGTATTTT.

The chain carries TRBV9 and TRBJ1-5; possible D gene TRBD1, 5 bases. Germline lookup yields CDR1 SGDLS and CDR2 YYNGEE. There are 15 residues in the CDR3. Trimming cost V 0 bases and J 1 base, with 8 bases left between them. CDR3 sequence: CASSVGWGSNQPQHF. DNA of the CDR3: TGTGCCAGCAGCGTAGGTTGGGGCAGCAATCAGCCCCAGCATTTT.